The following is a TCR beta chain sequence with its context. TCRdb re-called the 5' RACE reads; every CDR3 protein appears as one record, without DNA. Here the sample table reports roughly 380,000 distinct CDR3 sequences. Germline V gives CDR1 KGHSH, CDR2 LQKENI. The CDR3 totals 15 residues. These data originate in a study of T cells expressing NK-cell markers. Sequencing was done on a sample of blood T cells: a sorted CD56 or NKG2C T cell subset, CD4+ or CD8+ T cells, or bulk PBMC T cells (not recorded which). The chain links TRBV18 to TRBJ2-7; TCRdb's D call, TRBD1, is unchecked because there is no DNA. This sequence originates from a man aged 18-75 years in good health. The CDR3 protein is CASSRTRDSSYEQYF.